These T cell receptor beta chains were read from a single sample in a study of shared clonotypes between healthy human individuals. Generated by immunoSEQ multiplex PCR, the TCRdb table keeps only in-frame clones and is missing some. The sample includes 850,000 to 1,200,000 clones, around 75% of them seen just once. Sequencing was done on a sample of memory CD4+ T cells sorted from blood. These receptors all stem from a man between 18 and 29 years old in good health. Each CDR3 is given with its conserved first and last residue. Each record gives: clone size, V gene, D gene, J gene, CDR3 protein, CDR3 DNA. The D gene is left open where the match is weak. Only part of the rows carry a size: once, few, many, or a class if the clone is expanded.

abundance: once
v_gene: TRBV6-6
d_gene: NA
j_gene: TRBJ2-5
CDR3aa: CASSWGEETQYF
CDR3nt: TGTGCCAGCAGTTGGGGGGAGGAGACCCAGTACTTC

abundance: NA
v_gene: TRBV6-5
d_gene: NA
j_gene: TRBJ2-3
CDR3aa: CASSYGPHPLSDTQYF
CDR3nt: TGTGCCAGCAGTTACGGCCCACACCCCTTGAGCGATACGCAGTATTTT

abundance: few
v_gene: TRBV30
d_gene: TRBD2
j_gene: TRBJ2-5
CDR3aa: CAWSLAGGLYF
CDR3nt: TGTGCCTGGAGTTTAGCGGGGGGCCTCTACTTC

abundance: once
v_gene: TRBV6-6
d_gene: NA
j_gene: TRBJ1-2
CDR3aa: CASHTLQGPRTF
CDR3nt: TGTGCCAGCCATACCCTACAGGGTCCTAGGACCTTC

abundance: NA
v_gene: TRBV21-1
d_gene: NA
j_gene: TRBJ2-3
CDR3aa: CASTPSGGLAGPGDTQYF
CDR3nt: TGTGCCAGCACGCCTAGCGGTGGGCTAGCGGGGCCAGGGGATACGCAGTATTTT

abundance: NA
v_gene: TRBV10-1
d_gene: NA
j_gene: TRBJ2-7
CDR3aa: CASPYPNSYEQYF
CDR3nt: TGCGCCAGTCCCTATCCCAATTCCTACGAGCAGTACTTC

abundance: NA
v_gene: TRBV5-1
d_gene: TRBD1
j_gene: TRBJ1-6
CDR3aa: CASSSQTGVTSPLHF
CDR3nt: TGCGCCAGCAGCAGCCAGACAGGGGTCACCTCACCCCTCCACTTT

abundance: few
v_gene: TRBV29-1
d_gene: NA
j_gene: TRBJ2-7
CDR3aa: CSVEAGGGYEQYF
CDR3nt: TGCAGCGTTGAAGCCGGGGGTGGCTACGAGCAGTACTTC

abundance: NA
v_gene: TRBV28
d_gene: TRBD1
j_gene: TRBJ1-4
CDR3aa: CASSFRDRVNEKLFF
CDR3nt: TGTGCCAGCAGCTTCCGGGACAGGGTTAATGAAAAACTGTTTTTT

abundance: many
v_gene: TRBV19
d_gene: NA
j_gene: TRBJ1-2
CDR3aa: CASSKQGKGYTF
CDR3nt: TGTGCCAGTAGTAAGCAGGGAAAAGGCTACACCTTC

abundance: many
v_gene: TRBV30
d_gene: TRBD1
j_gene: TRBJ1-1
CDR3aa: CAWSATGVETEAFF
CDR3nt: TGTGCCTGGAGCGCGACAGGGGTGGAAACTGAAGCTTTCTTT

abundance: NA
v_gene: TRBV7-8
d_gene: TRBD1
j_gene: TRBJ2-5
CDR3aa: CASSAGTVKETQYF
CDR3nt: TGTGCCAGCAGCGCCGGGACAGTAAAAGAGACCCAGTACTTC

abundance: NA
v_gene: TRBV7-2
d_gene: TRBD2
j_gene: TRBJ2-3
CDR3aa: CASSLIAGYPTDTQYF
CDR3nt: TGTGCCAGCAGCTTAATAGCGGGGTACCCGACAGATACGCAGTATTTT

abundance: few
v_gene: TRBV7-2
d_gene: NA
j_gene: TRBJ2-5
CDR3aa: CASSLDPRVAQYF
CDR3nt: TGTGCCAGCAGCTTAGACCCCAGGGTGGCCCAGTACTTC

abundance: NA
v_gene: TRBV2
d_gene: NA
j_gene: TRBJ1-6
CDR3aa: CASSEEGTSNSPLHF
CDR3nt: TGTGCCAGCAGTGAAGAAGGGACGAGTAATTCACCCCTCCACTTT

abundance: once
v_gene: TRBV11-2
d_gene: TRBD2
j_gene: TRBJ2-2
CDR3aa: CASSSLAGRGGELFF
CDR3nt: TGTGCCAGCAGCTCGCTAGCGGGTAGGGGCGGGGAGCTGTTTTTT

abundance: NA
v_gene: TRBV7-9
d_gene: NA
j_gene: TRBJ2-5
CDR3aa: CASSFTGTAGETQYF
CDR3nt: TGTGCCAGCAGCTTTACCGGGACGGCGGGGGAGACCCAGTACTTC

abundance: once
v_gene: TRBV6-5
d_gene: NA
j_gene: TRBJ1-6
CDR3aa: CASTRGASYNSPLHF
CDR3nt: TGTGCCAGCACCCGAGGGGCCAGCTATAATTCACCCCTCCACTTT

abundance: NA
v_gene: TRBV19
d_gene: NA
j_gene: TRBJ1-1
CDR3aa: CASSMERAPSKGGTEAFF
CDR3nt: TGTGCCAGTAGTATGGAACGGGCCCCGTCCAAAGGGGGCACTGAAGCTTTCTTT

abundance: NA
v_gene: TRBV5-5
d_gene: NA
j_gene: TRBJ2-3
CDR3aa: CASTKRSGADTQYF
CDR3nt: TGTGCCAGCACTAAACGGTCAGGGGCAGATACGCAGTATTTT

abundance: NA
v_gene: TRBV18
d_gene: NA
j_gene: TRBJ1-5
CDR3aa: CASSPGQARGSNQPQHF
CDR3nt: TGTGCCAGCTCACCAGGGCAGGCTAGGGGAAGCAATCAGCCCCAGCATTTT

abundance: NA
v_gene: TRBV30
d_gene: NA
j_gene: TRBJ1-2
CDR3aa: CAWSVGWGDGYTF
CDR3nt: TGTGCCTGGAGTGTAGGTTGGGGAGATGGCTACACCTTC

abundance: NA
v_gene: TRBV28
d_gene: NA
j_gene: TRBJ2-7
CDR3aa: CASSALDAYEQYF
CDR3nt: TGTGCCAGCAGTGCGCTAGACGCCTACGAGCAGTACTTC

abundance: NA
v_gene: TRBV4-2
d_gene: NA
j_gene: TRBJ1-5
CDR3aa: CASSQGLSGNQPQHF
CDR3nt: TGTGCCAGCAGCCAAGGGTTGTCAGGCAATCAGCCCCAGCATTTT

abundance: few
v_gene: TRBV6-5
d_gene: NA
j_gene: TRBJ1-1
CDR3aa: CASSTGRTEAFF
CDR3nt: TGTGCCAGCAGTACAGGGCGTACTGAAGCTTTCTTT

abundance: NA
v_gene: TRBV6-1
d_gene: NA
j_gene: TRBJ2-7
CDR3aa: CASRKDGTYEQYF
CDR3nt: TGTGCCAGCAGGAAGGACGGAACCTACGAGCAGTACTTC

abundance: NA
v_gene: TRBV18
d_gene: NA
j_gene: TRBJ2-1
CDR3aa: CASSARDSGFNEQFF
CDR3nt: TGTGCCAGCTCAGCGCGGGACAGCGGTTTCAATGAGCAGTTCTTC

abundance: NA
v_gene: TRBV19
d_gene: NA
j_gene: TRBJ2-1
CDR3aa: CASIPSDSGRGEQFF
CDR3nt: TGTGCCAGTATCCCCTCGGATTCGGGGAGAGGTGAGCAGTTCTTC

abundance: NA
v_gene: TRBV11-2
d_gene: NA
j_gene: TRBJ1-2
CDR3aa: CASSSRALNYGYTF
CDR3nt: TGTGCCAGCAGCTCTAGGGCGCTCAACTATGGCTACACCTTC

abundance: NA
v_gene: TRBV4-3
d_gene: NA
j_gene: TRBJ2-3
CDR3aa: CASSQDRTDRGTDTQYF
CDR3nt: TGCGCCAGCAGCCAAGATCGGACTGATAGGGGTACAGATACGCAGTATTTT

abundance: NA
v_gene: TRBV30
d_gene: NA
j_gene: TRBJ2-7
CDR3aa: CAWSHDEQYF
CDR3nt: TGTGCCTGGAGCCACGACGAGCAGTACTTC

abundance: few
v_gene: TRBV25-1
d_gene: NA
j_gene: TRBJ1-1
CDR3aa: CASSRLEIHTEAFF
CDR3nt: TGTGCCAGCAGCCGGTTGGAGATTCACACTGAAGCTTTCTTT

abundance: NA
v_gene: TRBV5-1
d_gene: NA
j_gene: TRBJ1-6
CDR3aa: CASSLGGEESPLHF
CDR3nt: TGCGCCAGCAGCTTGGGAGGGGAAGAATCACCCCTCCACTTT

abundance: few
v_gene: TRBV5-1
d_gene: NA
j_gene: TRBJ2-3
CDR3aa: CASSLSGDSYDTQYF
CDR3nt: TGCGCCAGCAGCTTATCGGGGGACTCATACGATACGCAGTATTTT

abundance: NA
v_gene: TRBV30
d_gene: TRBD1
j_gene: TRBJ2-7
CDR3aa: CAWRTGKSYEQYF
CDR3nt: TGTGCCTGGAGGACAGGGAAGTCCTACGAGCAGTACTTC

abundance: few
v_gene: TRBV19
d_gene: NA
j_gene: TRBJ1-1
CDR3aa: CASSESPNTEAFF
CDR3nt: TGTGCCAGTAGTGAATCCCCAAACACTGAAGCTTTCTTT

abundance: NA
v_gene: TRBV4-3
d_gene: NA
j_gene: TRBJ2-7
CDR3aa: CASSQGRNSYEQYF
CDR3nt: TGCGCCAGCAGCCAAGGACGGAACTCCTACGAGCAGTACTTC

abundance: few
v_gene: TRBV6-1
d_gene: NA
j_gene: TRBJ1-1
CDR3aa: CASSKDPGTPSTEAFF
CDR3nt: TGTGCCAGCAGTAAAGACCCCGGGACCCCGAGCACTGAAGCTTTCTTT

abundance: few
v_gene: TRBV30
d_gene: NA
j_gene: TRBJ1-5
CDR3aa: CAWSVKGLNQPQHF
CDR3nt: TGTGCCTGGAGTGTAAAAGGCCTCAATCAGCCCCAGCATTTT

abundance: NA
v_gene: TRBV5-1
d_gene: NA
j_gene: TRBJ2-1
CDR3aa: CASKILGDNEQFF
CDR3nt: TGCGCCAGCAAAATTCTAGGCGACAATGAGCAGTTCTTC

abundance: few
v_gene: TRBV5-4
d_gene: NA
j_gene: TRBJ1-1
CDR3aa: CASSSASTGSPLEAFF
CDR3nt: TGTGCCAGCAGCTCGGCGTCGACGGGCAGTCCGCTCGAAGCTTTCTTT

abundance: NA
v_gene: TRBV6-1
d_gene: NA
j_gene: TRBJ1-5
CDR3aa: CASRDSYSNQPQHF
CDR3nt: TGTGCCAGCAGGGACAGCTATAGCAATCAGCCCCAGCATTTT

abundance: NA
v_gene: TRBV7-6
d_gene: TRBD1
j_gene: TRBJ2-7
CDR3aa: CASSQGQQAYEQYF
CDR3nt: TGTGCCAGCAGCCAGGGACAGCAGGCCTACGAGCAGTACTTC

abundance: once
v_gene: TRBV6-1
d_gene: NA
j_gene: TRBJ1-2
CDR3aa: CASSDGYLLGYTF
CDR3nt: TGTGCCAGCAGTGACGGCTATCTCTTAGGCTACACCTTC

abundance: NA
v_gene: TRBV7-3
d_gene: TRBD1
j_gene: TRBJ1-5
CDR3aa: CATGYPGQGSNQPQHF
CDR3nt: TGTGCCACCGGGTACCCGGGACAGGGGAGCAATCAGCCCCAGCATTTT

abundance: NA
v_gene: TRBV2
d_gene: TRBD1
j_gene: TRBJ2-3
CDR3aa: CASSEGRGPSTDTQYF
CDR3nt: TGTGCCAGCAGTGAAGGCAGGGGGCCCAGCACAGATACGCAGTATTTT

abundance: NA
v_gene: TRBV10-3
d_gene: NA
j_gene: TRBJ2-7
CDR3aa: CASSEYGGQPNGQYF
CDR3nt: TGTGCCAGCAGTGAATACGGGGGACAACCCAATGGGCAGTACTTC

abundance: NA
v_gene: TRBV18
d_gene: TRBD2
j_gene: TRBJ2-7
CDR3aa: CASSPLAGELYEQYF
CDR3nt: TGTGCCAGCTCACCTCTAGCGGGAGAGCTCTACGAGCAGTACTTC

abundance: NA
v_gene: TRBV6-6
d_gene: TRBD2
j_gene: TRBJ2-1
CDR3aa: CASRSAGVDNEQFF
CDR3nt: TGTGCCAGCAGGTCAGCGGGAGTGGACAATGAGCAGTTCTTC